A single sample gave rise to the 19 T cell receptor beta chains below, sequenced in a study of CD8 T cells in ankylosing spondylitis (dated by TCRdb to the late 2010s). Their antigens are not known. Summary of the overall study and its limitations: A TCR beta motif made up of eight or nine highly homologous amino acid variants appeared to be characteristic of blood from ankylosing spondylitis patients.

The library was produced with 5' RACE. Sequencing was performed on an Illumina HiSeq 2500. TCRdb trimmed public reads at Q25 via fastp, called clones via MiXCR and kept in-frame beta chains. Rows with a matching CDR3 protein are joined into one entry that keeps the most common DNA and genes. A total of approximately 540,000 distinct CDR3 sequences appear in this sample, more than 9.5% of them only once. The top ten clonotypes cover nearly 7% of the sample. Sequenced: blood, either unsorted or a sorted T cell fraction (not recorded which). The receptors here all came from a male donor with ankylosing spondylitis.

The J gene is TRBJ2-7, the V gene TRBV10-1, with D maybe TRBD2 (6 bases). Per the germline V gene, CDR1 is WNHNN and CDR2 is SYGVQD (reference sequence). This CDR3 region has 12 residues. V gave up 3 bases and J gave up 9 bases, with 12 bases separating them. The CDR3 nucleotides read TGCGCCAGCAGTGACTACAGGAGGGTGCAGTACTTC. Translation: CASSDYRRVQYF.

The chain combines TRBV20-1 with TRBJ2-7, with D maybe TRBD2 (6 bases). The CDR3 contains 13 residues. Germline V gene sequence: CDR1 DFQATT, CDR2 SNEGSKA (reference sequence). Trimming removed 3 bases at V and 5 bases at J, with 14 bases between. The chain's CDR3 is CSARGSGSHEQYF. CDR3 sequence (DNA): TGCAGTGCTAGGGGGAGCGGGTCTCACGAGCAGTACTTC.

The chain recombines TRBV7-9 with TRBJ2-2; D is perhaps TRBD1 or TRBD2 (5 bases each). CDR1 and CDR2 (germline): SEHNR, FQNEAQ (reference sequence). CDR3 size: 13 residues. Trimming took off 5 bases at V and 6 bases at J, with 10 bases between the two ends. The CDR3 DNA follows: TGTGCCAGCAGCCAGATGGGGGCCGGGGAGCTGTTTTTT. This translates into CASSQMGAGELFF.

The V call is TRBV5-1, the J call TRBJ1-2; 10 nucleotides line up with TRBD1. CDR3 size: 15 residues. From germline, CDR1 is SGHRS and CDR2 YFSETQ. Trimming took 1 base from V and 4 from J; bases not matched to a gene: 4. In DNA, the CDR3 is TGCGCCAGCAGCTTGATGGGACAGGGGTCCTATGGCTACACCTTC. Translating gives CASSLMGQGSYGYTF.

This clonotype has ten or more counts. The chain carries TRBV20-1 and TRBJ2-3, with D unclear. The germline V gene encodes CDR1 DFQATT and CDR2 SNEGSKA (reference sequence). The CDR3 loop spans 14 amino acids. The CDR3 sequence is CSVSAGVGGDTQYF. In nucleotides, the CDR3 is TGCAGCGTTTCCGCAGGAGTTGGTGGAGATACGCAGTATTTT.

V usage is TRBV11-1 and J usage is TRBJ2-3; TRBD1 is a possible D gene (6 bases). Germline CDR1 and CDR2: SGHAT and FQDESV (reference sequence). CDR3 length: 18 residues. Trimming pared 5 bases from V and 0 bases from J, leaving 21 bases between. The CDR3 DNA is TGTGCCAGCAGCCTCCCATACCGACAGGACCCTAGCACAGATACGCAGTATTTT. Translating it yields CASSLPYRQDPSTDTQYF.

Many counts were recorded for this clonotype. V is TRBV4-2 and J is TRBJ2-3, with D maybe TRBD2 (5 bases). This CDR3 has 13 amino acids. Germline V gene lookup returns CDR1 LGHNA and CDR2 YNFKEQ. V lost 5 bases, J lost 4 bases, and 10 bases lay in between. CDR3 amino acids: CASSAQLADTQYF. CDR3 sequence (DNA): TGTGCCAGCAGCGCCCAACTAGCAGATACGCAGTATTTT.

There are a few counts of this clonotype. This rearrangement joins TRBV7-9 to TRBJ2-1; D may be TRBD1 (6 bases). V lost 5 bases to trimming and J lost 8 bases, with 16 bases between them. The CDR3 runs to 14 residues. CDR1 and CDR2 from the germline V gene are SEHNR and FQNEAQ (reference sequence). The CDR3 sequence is CASSRSRDNHEQFF. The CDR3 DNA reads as TGTGCCAGCAGCCGAAGCCGGGACAACCATGAGCAGTTCTTC.

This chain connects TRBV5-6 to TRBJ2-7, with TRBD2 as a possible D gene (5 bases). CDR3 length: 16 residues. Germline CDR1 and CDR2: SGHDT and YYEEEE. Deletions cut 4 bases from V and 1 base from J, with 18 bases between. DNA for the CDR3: TGTGCCAGCAGCCCGCGCCGGACGGGGTATTCCTACGAGCAGTACTTC. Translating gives CASSPRRTGYSYEQYF. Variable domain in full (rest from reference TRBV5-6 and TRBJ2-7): DAGVTQSPTHLIKTRGQQVTLRCSPKSGHDTVSWYQQALGQGPQFIFQYYEEEERQRGNFPDRFSGHQFPNYSSELNVNALLLGDSALYLCASSPRRTGYSYEQYFGPGTRLTVT.

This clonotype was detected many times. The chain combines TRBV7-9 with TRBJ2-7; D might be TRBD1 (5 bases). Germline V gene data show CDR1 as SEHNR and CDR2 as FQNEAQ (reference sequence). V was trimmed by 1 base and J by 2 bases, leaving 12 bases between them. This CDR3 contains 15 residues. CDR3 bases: TGTGCCAGCAGCTTAGTTGGACATAGTCCCTACGAGCAGTACTTC. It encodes CASSLVGHSPYEQYF.

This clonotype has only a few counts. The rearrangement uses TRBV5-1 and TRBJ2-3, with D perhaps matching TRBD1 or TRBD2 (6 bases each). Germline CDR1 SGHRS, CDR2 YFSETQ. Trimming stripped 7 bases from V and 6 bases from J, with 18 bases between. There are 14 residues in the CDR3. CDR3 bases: TGCGCCAGCGAAGCCGGGGGCAGCGGCGATACGCAGTATTTT. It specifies CASEAGGSGDTQYF.

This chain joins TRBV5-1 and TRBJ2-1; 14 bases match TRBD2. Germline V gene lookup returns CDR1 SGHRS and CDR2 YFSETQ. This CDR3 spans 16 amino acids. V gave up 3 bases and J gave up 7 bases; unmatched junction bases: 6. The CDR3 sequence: CASSSGRLAGGNEQFF. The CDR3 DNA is TGCGCCAGCAGCTCCGGACGACTAGCGGGAGGGAATGAGCAGTTCTTC.

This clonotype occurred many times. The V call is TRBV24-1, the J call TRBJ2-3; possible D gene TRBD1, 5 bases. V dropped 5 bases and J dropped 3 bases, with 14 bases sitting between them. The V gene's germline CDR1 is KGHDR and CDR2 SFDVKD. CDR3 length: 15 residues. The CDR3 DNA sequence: TGTGCCACCAGTGGCGGACACGCTAGGACAGATACGCAGTATTTT. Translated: CATSGGHARTDTQYF.

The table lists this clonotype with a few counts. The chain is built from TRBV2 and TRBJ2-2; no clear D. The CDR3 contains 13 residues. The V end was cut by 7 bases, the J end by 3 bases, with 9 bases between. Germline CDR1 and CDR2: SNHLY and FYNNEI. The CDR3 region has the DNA TGTGCCAGCACAGAAGAGTACACCGGGGAGCTGTTTTTT. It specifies CASTEEYTGELFF.

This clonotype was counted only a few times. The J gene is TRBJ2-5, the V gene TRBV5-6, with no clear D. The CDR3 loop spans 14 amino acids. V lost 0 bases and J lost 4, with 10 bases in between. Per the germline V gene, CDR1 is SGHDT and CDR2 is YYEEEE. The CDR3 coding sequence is TGTGCCAGCAGCTTGGGTGGGTTGCGAGAGACCCAGTACTTC. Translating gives CASSLGGLRETQYF.

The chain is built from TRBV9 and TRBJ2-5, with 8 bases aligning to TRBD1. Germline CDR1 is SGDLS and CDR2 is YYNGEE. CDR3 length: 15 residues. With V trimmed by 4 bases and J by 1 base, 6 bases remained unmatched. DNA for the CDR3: TGTGCCAGCAGCTCTGGACAGGGACCCCAAGAGACCCAGTACTTC. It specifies CASSSGQGPQETQYF.

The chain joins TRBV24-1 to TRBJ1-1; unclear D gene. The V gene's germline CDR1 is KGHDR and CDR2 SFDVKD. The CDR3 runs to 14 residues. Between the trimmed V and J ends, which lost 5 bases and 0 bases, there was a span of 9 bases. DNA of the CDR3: TGTGCCACCAGTGGAGGCAGAGTGAACACTGAAGCTTTCTTT. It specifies CATSGGRVNTEAFF.

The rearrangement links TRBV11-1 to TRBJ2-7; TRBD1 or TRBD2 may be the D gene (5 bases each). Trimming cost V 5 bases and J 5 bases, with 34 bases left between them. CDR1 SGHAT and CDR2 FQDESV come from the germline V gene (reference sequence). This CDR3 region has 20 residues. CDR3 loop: CASSLLPGAGKAWPENEQYF. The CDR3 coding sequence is TGTGCCAGCAGCCTCCTCCCCGGGGCAGGGAAAGCTTGGCCAGAGAACGAGCAGTACTTC.

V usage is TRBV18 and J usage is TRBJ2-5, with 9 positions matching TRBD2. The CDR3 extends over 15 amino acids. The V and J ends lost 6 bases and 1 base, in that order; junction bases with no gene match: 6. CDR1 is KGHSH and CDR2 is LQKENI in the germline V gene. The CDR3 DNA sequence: TGTGCCAGCTCTTCCGGTAGCGGGGGCCAAGAGACCCAGTACTTC. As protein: CASSSGSGGQETQYF.